The T cell receptor (beta chain) under discussion was sequenced for a study of T cell changes during pregnancy in multiple sclerosis. The J segment lost 3 bases and the V segment lost 3 bases, leaving 8 bases of the junction unmatched. Germline V gene sequence: CDR1 SQVTM, CDR2 ANQGSEA. The CDR3 totals 15 residues. This table comes from immunoSEQ multiplex PCR, and its TCRdb copy is limited to in-frame clones, with some not included. This sample yields 35,000 or so clones, of which approximately 90% are seen a single time; 0.75% to 0.9% belongs to the top ten. The sequences come from CD4+ T cells from peripheral blood mononuclear cells, collected after pregnancy. The rearrangement joins TRBV29-1 to TRBJ2-1; 7 nucleotides agree with TRBD1. The receptor's source is a female donor in good health, enrolled as a control in a pregnancy study. CDR3: CSVDSDRTFYNEQFF. CDR3 in DNA: TGCAGCGTTGACTCGGACAGGACCTTCTACAATGAGCAGTTCTTC.